What follows are 18 T cell receptor beta chains derived from one specimen sequenced in a study of T cell changes during pregnancy in multiple sclerosis. Assay: immunoSEQ multiplex PCR; the TCRdb copy retains only in-frame clones and omits some. This sample has some 80,000 clones, with 90% to 95% found just once. Material: peripheral blood, obtained in the second trimester of pregnancy. Receptor source: a female donor with multiple sclerosis, enrolled in a pregnancy study.

This chain links TRBV5-1 with TRBJ1-3; TRBD1 agrees at 8 bases. Germline CDR1 SGHRS, CDR2 YFSETQ. The CDR3 has 20 residues. Losses at the gene ends were 4 bases for V and 0 bases for J; bases not matched to a gene: 18. CDR3 DNA sequence: TGCGCCAGCAGCCCCGGGACAGGAGCGGTGGGTCTGATCTCTGGAAACACCATATATTTT. This encodes CASSPGTGAVGLISGNTIYF.

The chain has TRBV9 and TRBJ1-1; 7 bases line up with TRBD1. CDR1 and CDR2 from the germline V gene are SGDLS and YYNGEE. With 4 bases clipped from V and 4 bases from J, the junction kept 10 bases outside the gene matches. There are 15 residues in the CDR3. The CDR3 nucleotides are TGTGCCAGCAGCCCCCGAGGGGGCCTTGGCACTGAAGCTTTCTTT. Translation gives CASSPRGGLGTEAFF.

The CDR3 protein is CASKSGGAYNEQFF. Written as DNA, the CDR3 is TGTGCCAGCAAAAGCGGGGGAGCTTACAATGAGCAGTTCTTC. This chain connects TRBV2 to TRBJ2-1; 8 bases map to TRBD2. J gave up 4 bases and V 7 bases, and 6 bases lay outside the gene matches. Germline assignment: CDR1 SNHLY and CDR2 FYNNEI. This CDR3 is built from 14 residues.

CDR3 sequence (DNA): TGTGCCAGCAGGTCTTACAGGGGTGGAGAGCAGTACTTC. As protein: CASRSYRGGEQYF. The chain is built from TRBV11-2 and TRBJ2-7, with 7 bases identical to TRBD1. J lost 7 bases, V lost 6 bases, and 9 bases had no gene match. Germline assignment: CDR1 SGHAT and CDR2 FQNNGV. This CDR3 is 13 amino acids long.

As to this clone: At one of its ends the junction is not consistent with the germline gene, which may arise from a read error. This rearrangement joins TRBV7-9 to TRBJ2-7, with TRBD2 matching over 8 bases. Germline V lookup: CDR1 SEHNR, CDR2 FQNEAQ (reference sequence). This CDR3 is built from 14 residues. Here the CDR3 reads CASRSRQAGVLISF. The CDR3 DNA reads as TGTGCCAGCAGATCGCGGCAAGCGGGAGTCTTAATTTCCTTC.

This chain links TRBV6-5 with TRBJ1-5; 7 bases fit TRBD1. The CDR3 sequence is 14 residues long. In germline, CDR1 is MNHEY, CDR2 SVGAGI. V trimming: 6 bases; J trimming: 4 bases; junction bases outside the gene matches: 6. The CDR3 reads CASSPGTENQPQHF. The DNA for the CDR3 is TGTGCCAGCAGCCCCGGGACAGAGAATCAGCCCCAGCATTTT.

The chain carries TRBV5-6 and TRBJ2-7; D ambiguous. This CDR3 has 14 amino acids. Germline CDR1 SGHDT, CDR2 YYEEEE. Trimming cost V 4 bases and J 5 bases, with 16 bases left between them. The CDR3 reads CASSHRHLSHEQYF. The CDR3 nucleotides read TGTGCCAGCAGCCATCGACATCTTAGTCACGAGCAGTACTTC.

The rearrangement links TRBV6-1 to TRBJ1-5; D gene uncertain. Trimming removed 4 bases from V and 1 base from J, with 8 bases in between. From germline, CDR1 is MNHNS and CDR2 SASEGT. This CDR3 is built from 14 residues. The CDR3 reads CASSGHISNQPQHF. The CDR3 bases are TGTGCCAGCAGTGGACATATAAGCAATCAGCCCCAGCATTTT.

J is TRBJ1-1 and V is TRBV6-1; D possibly corresponds to TRBD1 (6 bases). In germline, CDR1 is MNHNS, CDR2 SASEGT. CDR3 length: 13 amino acids. V lost 7 bases to trimming and J lost 1 base, with 10 bases between them. The CDR3 sequence is CASNRDPNTEAFF. CDR3 sequence (DNA): TGTGCCAGCAACAGGGATCCGAACACTGAAGCTTTCTTT.

This chain connects TRBV5-1 to TRBJ1-4; 7 bases align to TRBD1. V trimming: 3 bases; J trimming: 4 bases; junction bases outside the gene matches: 3. CDR1 and CDR2 (germline): SGHRS, YFSETQ. The CDR3 runs 14 residues. This CDR3 is CASSSNRGNEKLFF. The CDR3 region has the DNA TGCGCCAGCAGCTCAAACAGGGGTAATGAAAAACTGTTTTTT.

V usage is TRBV2 and J usage is TRBJ2-2, with 9 bases aligning to TRBD2. V shed 1 base and J 0 bases; nucleotides not matched to a gene: 0. The V gene's germline CDR1 is SNHLY and CDR2 FYNNEI. The CDR3 is 16 amino acids. The CDR3 DNA sequence: TGTGCCAGCAGTGAAGTAGCGGGAGCGAACACCGGGGAGCTGTTTTTT. Its translation is CASSEVAGANTGELFF. Variable domain in full (rest from reference TRBV2 and TRBJ2-2): EPEVTQTPSHQVTQMGQEVILRCVPISNHLYFYWYRQILGQKVEFLVSFYNNEISEKSEIFDDQFSVERPDGSNFTLKIRSTKLEDSAMYFCASSEVAGANTGELFFGEGSRLTVL.

V and J are TRBV9 and TRBJ2-3; TRBD2 matches 8 bases. CDR1 is SGDLS and CDR2 is YYNGEE in the germline V gene. The CDR3 has 16 residues. V lost 0 bases and J lost 1; bases outside the gene matches: 4. This CDR3 is CASSVGLAGRTDTQYF. The CDR3 DNA follows: TGTGCCAGCAGCGTAGGATTAGCGGGACGCACAGATACGCAGTATTTT.

This clone came up once. The rearrangement joins TRBV29-1 to TRBJ2-3; possible D gene TRBD1, 5 bases. CDR1 SQVTM and CDR2 ANQGSEA come from the germline V gene. V was pared by 4 bases and J by 3 bases, with 8 bases between. This CDR3 is built from 12 residues. The CDR3 DNA reads TGCAGCGTTGGAACAGGTACAGATACGCAGTATTTT. As protein: CSVGTGTDTQYF.

The V gene is TRBV30, the J gene TRBJ1-3; perhaps TRBD1 as D (6 bases). The CDR3 runs 13 residues. Looked up from germline, CDR1 is GTSNPN and CDR2 is SVGIG (reference sequence). V gave up 7 bases and J gave up 1 base, with 11 bases separating them. Here the CDR3 reads CASPGASGNTIYF. For the CDR3, the DNA is TGTGCCTCTCCAGGGGCGTCTGGAAACACCATATATTTT.

Comments on this clone: Sequence at one end of the junction differs from germline and may be a read error. The V gene is TRBV5-6, the J gene TRBJ2-4, with D tentatively TRBD2 (7 bases). The CDR3 covers 15 residues. Germline values: CDR1 SGHDT, CDR2 YYEEEE. CDR3 in DNA: TGTGCCAGCAGCTACAACCGGGGGGCCAAAAGCATTCAGTACTTC. It is translated as CASSYNRGAKSIQYF.

The genes are TRBV28 and TRBJ2-1; D not resolved. Per germline, CDR1 MDHEN and CDR2 SYDVKM. V gave up 3 bases and J gave up 12 bases, with 12 bases separating them. The CDR3 contains 12 residues. The CDR3 region is CASSFMAVGQFF. Written as DNA, the CDR3 is TGTGCCAGCAGTTTTATGGCGGTAGGGCAGTTCTTC.

This chain connects TRBV11-2 to TRBJ1-3; the D gene is possibly TRBD1 (6 bases). There are 18 residues in the CDR3. Germline CDR1 is SGHAT and CDR2 is FQNNGV. V dropped 4 bases and J dropped 3 bases, with 22 bases sitting between them. The CDR3 sequence: CASSSYSVGGRNGNTIYF. The CDR3 bases are TGTGCCAGCAGCTCCTACTCGGTCGGGGGGCGGAATGGAAACACCATATATTTT.

The gene calls are TRBV28 and TRBJ1-2; 9 positions agree with TRBD1. Per germline, CDR1 MDHEN and CDR2 SYDVKM. The V gene end was trimmed by 6 bases and the J gene end by 1 base; junction bases not matched to a gene: 9. This CDR3 has 16 amino acids. The CDR3 DNA sequence: TGTGCCAGCAGCTCCCCCGGGACAGGGAGTAACTATGGCTACACCTTC. It specifies CASSSPGTGSNYGYTF.